The TCR beta chain described here comes from a study of blood T cell repertoires in COVID-19. Background on the study: Spain, Italy and the United States supplied samples that represented acute and convalescent COVID-19.

After removal of 4 bases from V and 3 bases from J, the junction contained 9 bases not matched to a gene. Germline V CDR1 and CDR2: SEHNR, FQNEAQ (reference sequence). This CDR3 is built from 16 residues. The protocol was immunoSEQ multiplex PCR, while the TCRdb copy is restricted to in-frame clones and leaves out a portion. The repertoire has about 59,000 clones, over 75% of them found once; the top ten carry more than 7.5%. The sequence derives from a human donor in a cohort sampled during active COVID-19. The sequenced sample consisted of peripheral blood. V usage is TRBV7-9 and J usage is TRBJ1-2; 9 nucleotides align to TRBD1. In DNA, the CDR3 is TGTGCCAGCAGCTACAACCGGGACAGGGCTGACTATGGCTACACCTTC. It encodes CASSYNRDRADYGYTF.